Included here is one T cell receptor (beta chain) sequence, with context. No antigen is known for it. Memory CD4+ cells were defined as CD4+CD45RO+CD25-. Study-wide points: Greatest tumor Treg TCR overlap was with tumor naive CD4+ cells. Tumor memory CD4+ T cell TCR gene usage clustered with blood and lymph node memory CD4+ cells and lymph node naive CD4+ cells.

Germline loops: CDR1 SGDLS, CDR2 YYNGEE. The CDR3 sequence is 13 residues long. V lost 0 bases, J lost 4 bases, and 7 bases lay in between. Full-length variable regions came from constant-region reverse primers plus semi-nested Nested Universal Primer A PCR. TCRdb analysed the 5' RACE reads with MiXCR anew, one entry per CDR3 protein. The profile shows fewer than 7,000 distinct CDR3 sequences, approximately 30% of them singletons. The sample comprised memory CD4+ T cells sorted from a lymph node. Subset: memory CD4+ T cells, CD4+CD45RO+CD25-. The sequence was collected from a female donor with breast cancer. V and J are TRBV9 and TRBJ1-1; D remains ambiguous. In nucleotides, the CDR3 is TGTGCCAGCAGCGTAGAGCCCGCCACTGAAGCTTTCTTT. Its protein product is CASSVEPATEAFF.